The 18 T cell receptor beta chains below were found in one sample sequenced in a study of blood T cell repertoires in COVID-19. Assay used: immunoSEQ multiplex PCR; TCRdb lists only in-frame clones, some missing. The repertoire consists of more than 400,000 clones, with roughly 85% occurring once and the leading ten covering approximately 2.9%. What was sequenced was peripheral blood. Receptors originate from a human donor in a cohort sampled during active COVID-19.

The chain has TRBV4-2 and TRBJ2-1; 10 bases are shared with TRBD2. There are 17 residues in the CDR3. Trimming at V came to 3 bases and at J to 7 bases, leaving 12 bases not matched to a gene. CDR1 and CDR2 from the germline V gene are LGHNA and YNFKEQ. This CDR3 reads CASSHQSGRDGWNEQFF. For the CDR3, the DNA is TGTGCCAGCAGCCATCAAAGCGGGAGGGACGGCTGGAATGAGCAGTTCTTC.

V is TRBV28 and J is TRBJ2-2, with 7 bases that match TRBD2. V shed 3 bases, J shed 4 bases, and the junction held 5 bases outside the gene matches. The CDR3 extends over 15 amino acids. CDR1 is MDHEN and CDR2 is SYDVKM in the germline V gene. The CDR3 region has the DNA TGTGCCAGCAGTTTTGTGGAGCGGGGCACCGGGGAGCTGTTTTTT. Protein: CASSFVERGTGELFF.

There are a few counts of this clone. The rearrangement joins TRBV29-1 to TRBJ2-1, with 7 bases lining up with TRBD1. CDR3 length: 12 residues. The J segment lost 9 bases and the V segment lost 6 bases, leaving 8 bases of the junction unmatched. Germline V CDR1 and CDR2: SQVTM, ANQGSEA. The CDR3 here is CSVRTGVSEQFF. Here the CDR3 DNA reads TGCAGCGTCCGAACAGGGGTTAGTGAGCAGTTCTTC.

The table lists this clone with a few counts. The chain has TRBV7-2 and TRBJ1-1; TRBD1 aligns across 7 bases. V lost 7 bases, J lost 0 bases, and 5 bases stayed unmatched. CDR1 SGHTA and CDR2 FQGNSA come from the germline V gene. The CDR3 contains 14 residues. The CDR3 is CASNQGTVNTEAFF. The CDR3 nucleotides are TGTGCCAGCAACCAAGGGACAGTGAACACTGAAGCTTTCTTT.

The chain has TRBV6-5 and TRBJ2-5; D may be TRBD2 (6 bases). With 2 bases removed from V and 3 bases from J, the gap between germline ends came to 16 bases. This CDR3 comprises 16 residues. Germline V gene lookup returns CDR1 MNHEY and CDR2 SVGAGI. DNA of the CDR3: TGTGCCAGCAGTTACACACCCCCGGGAGCCGAAGAGACCCAGTACTTC. Amino acids: CASSYTPPGAEETQYF.

The chain links TRBV6-5 to TRBJ2-5, with TRBD2 identical over 12 bases. Losses at the gene ends were 3 bases for V and 10 bases for J; bases not matched to a gene: 9. This CDR3 comprises 15 residues. CDR1 is MNHEY and CDR2 is SVGAGI in the germline V gene. The CDR3 DNA reads TGTGCCAGCAGTTATTTTAGTCTAGCGGGAGGGCACCAGTACTTC. Protein product: CASSYFSLAGGHQYF.

The chain has TRBV7-6 and TRBJ2-7; maybe TRBD1 (5 bases). The V end lost 1 base, the J end lost 2 bases, and 9 bases lay between the germline ends. Germline V lookup: CDR1 SGHVS, CDR2 FNYEAQ. CDR3 length: 14 amino acids. The CDR3 region has the DNA TGTGCCAGCAGCTTAGAGGGGTTCACCTACGAGCAGTACTTC. It specifies CASSLEGFTYEQYF.

This chain connects TRBV30 to TRBJ1-1; D call uncertain. Germline V lookup: CDR1 GTSNPN, CDR2 SVGIG (reference sequence). The length of the CDR3 is 13 residues. The germline V and J ends were trimmed by 3 bases and 0 bases, with 8 bases remaining between them. The CDR3 DNA sequence: TGTGCCTGGAGCGAGGCTGTGAACACTGAAGCTTTCTTT. Residues: CAWSEAVNTEAFF. The complete variable domain, with remaining parts taken from reference TRBV30 and TRBJ1-1, reads SQTIHQWPATLVQPVGSPLSLECTVEGTSNPNLYWYRQAAGRGLQLLFYSVGIGQISSEVPQNLSASRPQDRQFILSSKKLLLSDSGFYLCAWSEAVNTEAFFGQGTRLTVV.

The genes are TRBV6-2 or TRBV6-3 and TRBJ1-2; D uncertain. V lost 3 bases and J lost 1, with 12 bases in between. This CDR3 has 15 residues. The germline V gene encodes CDR1 MNHEY and CDR2 SVGEGT. The CDR3 sequence is CASSYALEFNYGYTF. CDR3 bases: TGTGCCAGCAGTTATGCCCTGGAGTTTAACTATGGCTACACCTTC.

The gene calls are TRBV3-1 (or the pseudogene TRBV3-2) and TRBJ1-2; D remains unclear. This CDR3 contains 14 residues. Germline assignment: CDR1 LGHDT and CDR2 YNNKEL (reference sequence). Trimming left V 3 bases short and J 11 bases short, with 19 bases between. The CDR3 here is CASSHEHRVNSYTF. DNA for the CDR3: TGTGCCAGCAGCCACGAACACCGGGTAAATAGTTACACCTTC.

This clone was detected only once. CDR3 DNA: TGTGCCACCGCGAGCGGGAGGGGGCCAGGTACGCAGTATTTT. Residues: CATASGRGPGTQYF. The chain combines TRBV25-1 with TRBJ2-3; the match to TRBD2 covers 10 bases. Germline CDR1 MGHDK, CDR2 SYGVNS. Trimming removed 10 bases from V and 8 bases from J; junction bases left unmatched: 12. There are 14 residues in the CDR3.

V usage is TRBV7-2 and J usage is TRBJ2-7, with 12 bases lining up with TRBD2. The CDR3 runs 15 residues. J lost 7 bases, V lost 5 bases, and 9 bases had no gene match. Germline CDR1 SGHTA, CDR2 FQGNSA. CDR3 in amino acids: CASSTRLAGVGEQYF. The CDR3 DNA follows: TGTGCCAGCAGCACTCGACTAGCGGGAGTAGGTGAGCAGTACTTC. The full variable domain, in which reference TRBV7-2 and TRBJ2-7 provide the parts outside the CDR3, is GAGVSQSPSNKVTEKGKDVELRCDPISGHTALYWYRQSLGQGLEFLIYFQGNSAPDKSGLPSDRFSAERTGGSVSTLTIQRTQQEDSAVYLCASSTRLAGVGEQYFGPGTRLTVT.

The chain employs TRBV30 and TRBJ2-2; D is unresolved. The V and J ends lost 2 bases and 4 bases respectively, with 5 bases between them. This CDR3 spans 12 amino acids. Germline CDR1 reads GTSNPN; CDR2 reads SVGIG (reference sequence). CDR3 sequence (DNA): TGTGCCTGGAGTTTGAGCACCGGGGAGCTGTTTTTT. This codes for CAWSLSTGELFF.

This clone has only one observation. The gene calls are TRBV3-1 (or the pseudogene TRBV3-2) and TRBJ1-4; 9 nucleotides agree with TRBD1. The trim removed 1 base at V and 7 bases at J, leaving 4 bases unmatched. This CDR3 contains 15 residues. Germline V gene sequence: CDR1 LGHDT, CDR2 YNNKEL (reference sequence). The CDR3 protein is CASSQGTGVVEKLFF. CDR3 in DNA: TGTGCCAGCAGCCAAGGGACAGGGGTGGTTGAAAAACTGTTTTTT.

This clone was detected a few times. V usage is TRBV9 and J usage is TRBJ2-1; 9 bases match TRBD2. Germline loops: CDR1 SGDLS, CDR2 YYNGEE. The CDR3 totals 15 residues. The ends lost 0 bases at V and 6 bases at J; junction bases unmatched: 4. The CDR3 protein is CASSVVAGVGNEQFF. CDR3 bases: TGTGCCAGCAGCGTAGTAGCGGGAGTGGGCAATGAGCAGTTCTTC.

The chain carries TRBV27 and TRBJ1-5; D gene unclear. With 5 bases removed from V and 2 bases from J, the gap between germline ends came to 16 bases. Germline V gene sequence: CDR1 MNHEY, CDR2 SMNVEV (reference sequence). The CDR3 has 16 residues. The CDR3, as DNA: TGTGCCAGCAGTCCCTCTTTTGGTAGAGGCAATCAGCCCCAGCATTTT. Protein product: CASSPSFGRGNQPQHF.

The V gene is TRBV28, the J gene TRBJ1-6; TRBD1 aligns across 11 bases. CDR3 size: 17 residues. CDR1 MDHEN and CDR2 SYDVKM come from the germline V gene. Trimming removed 7 bases from V and 5 bases from J; junction bases left unmatched: 10. CDR3 sequence: CASTSAGTGGNNSPLHF. CDR3 DNA: TGTGCCAGCACGTCAGCCGGGACAGGGGGGAATAATTCACCCCTCCACTTT.

V and J are TRBV3-1 (or the pseudogene TRBV3-2) and TRBJ1-2; 10 bases align to TRBD1. J was trimmed by 6 bases and V by 10 bases; bases with no gene match: 8. Germline values: CDR1 LGHDT, CDR2 YNNKEL (reference sequence). The CDR3 runs to 13 residues. In DNA, the CDR3 is TGTGCCACCAGGGACAGGGGCAGGGATGGCTACACCTTC. As protein: CATRDRGRDGYTF.